This TCR beta chain was sequenced during a study of graft-versus-host responses after intestinal transplantation. Overall study: Every recipient had anti-thymocyte globulin induction and roughly 3 years of tacrolimus plus steroids. General study points: Among recipient marrow samples, GvH clones were found; some appeared first in ileum or blood.

Cell sorting after the reaction yielded proliferating CFSE-low CD3+CD4+ and CD3+CD8+ responders. This table comes from immunoSEQ multiplex PCR, and its TCRdb copy is limited to in-frame clones, with some not included. The data hold about 11,000 clones, with 25% to 40% observed a single time. The material sequenced was alloreactive CD4+ T cells from a mixed lymphocyte reaction culture, taken before transplantation. The subset here: CFSE-low proliferating T cells sorted from roughly six-day pre-transplant mixed lymphocyte reaction (GvH or HvG direction). This TCR was sampled from a human patient who was an organ donor for intestinal transplantation.

Here the CDR3 reads CASSPSGGAIDTQYF. DNA of the CDR3: TGTGCCAGCAGTCCTAGCGGGGGGGCGATAGATACGCAGTATTTT. The chain links TRBV9 to TRBJ2-3, with 12 bases that match TRBD2. The trim removed 5 bases at V and 5 bases at J, leaving 6 bases unmatched. The CDR3 sequence is 15 residues long. Germline V gene lookup returns CDR1 SGDLS and CDR2 YYNGEE.